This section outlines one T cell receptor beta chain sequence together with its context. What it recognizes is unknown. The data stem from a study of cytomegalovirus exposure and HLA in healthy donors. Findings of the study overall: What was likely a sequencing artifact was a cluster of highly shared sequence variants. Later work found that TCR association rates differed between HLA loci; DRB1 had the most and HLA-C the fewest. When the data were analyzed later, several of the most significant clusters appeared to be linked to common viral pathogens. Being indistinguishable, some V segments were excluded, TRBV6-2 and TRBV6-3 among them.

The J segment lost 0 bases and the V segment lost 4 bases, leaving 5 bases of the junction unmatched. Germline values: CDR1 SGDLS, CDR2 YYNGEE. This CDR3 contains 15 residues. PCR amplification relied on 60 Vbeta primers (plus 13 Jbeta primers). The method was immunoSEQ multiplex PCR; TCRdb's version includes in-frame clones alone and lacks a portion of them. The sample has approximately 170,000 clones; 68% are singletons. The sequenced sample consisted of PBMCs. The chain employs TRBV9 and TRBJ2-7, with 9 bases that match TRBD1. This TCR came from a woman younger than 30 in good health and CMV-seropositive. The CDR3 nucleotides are TGTGCCAGCAGCCTCCGGGACAGGGACTCCTACGAGCAGTACTTC. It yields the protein CASSLRDRDSYEQYF.